Following are 18 T cell receptor beta chains from one sample sequenced in a study of blood T cells in healthy people across ages. With a J-beta primer mix and a sample-barcoded 5' primer, a second PCR ran about 7 to 12 cycles. TCRdb redid the calling of the 5' RACE reads with MiXCR, one entry per CDR3 protein. The sample lists more than 800,000 distinct CDR3 sequences, more than 35% occurring once. Sequenced sample: blood. These TCRs come from a woman aged 60-75 years in good health.

V and J are TRBV27 and TRBJ1-6; 7 nucleotides match TRBD1. The CDR3 is made up of 16 amino acids. J gave up 1 base and V 5 bases, and 5 bases lay outside the gene matches. Germline V gene lookup returns CDR1 MNHEY and CDR2 SMNVEV (reference sequence). CDR3 region: CASSRSGGSYNSPLHF. The CDR3 DNA reads TGTGCCAGCAGTCGCTCAGGGGGATCCTATAATTCACCCCTCCACTTT.

The V call is TRBV30, the J call TRBJ2-7, with D perhaps matching TRBD2 (5 bases). The CDR3 is 13 amino acids. The V end lost 2 bases, the J end lost 4 bases, and 12 bases lay between the germline ends. Germline-derived CDR1 and CDR2 are GTSNPN and SVGIG (reference sequence). CDR3 amino acids: CAWSIRGLYEQYF. CDR3 bases: TGTGCCTGGAGTATCCGCGGGTTATACGAGCAGTACTTC.

The chain is built from TRBV28 and TRBJ2-3; D is unresolved. Trimming removed 7 bases at V and 5 bases at J, with 7 bases between. Germline V CDR1 and CDR2: MDHEN, SYDVKM. There are 11 residues in the CDR3. The chain's CDR3 is CASTLRDTQYF. CDR3 sequence (DNA): TGTGCCAGCACCCTGCGAGATACGCAGTATTTT.

This chain connects TRBV20-1 to TRBJ2-5, with 10 bases aligning to TRBD2. The CDR3 runs 15 residues. Germline-derived CDR1 and CDR2 are DFQATT and SNEGSKA (reference sequence). V trimming: 3 bases; J trimming: 5 bases; junction bases outside the gene matches: 9. The CDR3 loop is CSARETSGRAETQYF. CDR3 DNA: TGCAGTGCTAGGGAAACCAGCGGGAGGGCGGAGACCCAGTACTTC.

V is TRBV27 and J is TRBJ2-5; 7 bases fit TRBD1. Gene TRBJ2-7 matches the end of the DNA better, so the J call may be wrong. Germline lookup yields CDR1 MNHEY and CDR2 SMNVEV (reference sequence). The CDR3 runs 13 residues. The CDR3 DNA reads as TGTGCCGGCACCGGGCAGGGGGCCTACGAGCAGTACTTC. Translation: CAGTGQGAYEQYF.

About this clonotype itself: This may be a read error, as it is one base from a much larger clone. The chain couples TRBV29-1 to TRBJ2-7; D is uncertain. CDR3 length: 12 amino acids. Germline V gene lookup returns CDR1 SQVTM and CDR2 ANQGSEA. V was cut by 4 bases and J by 0 bases, with 7 bases left in between. The CDR3 DNA reads as TGCAGCGTTGTCTCTCCCTCCTACGAGCAGTACTTC. It specifies CSVVSPSYEQYF.

This chain joins TRBV12-3 or TRBV12-4 and TRBJ2-1, with TRBD2 matching over 11 bases. The CDR3 covers 14 residues. V lost 8 bases to trimming and J lost 3 bases; unmatched junction nucleotides: 3. CDR3 DNA: TGTGCCAGCGGGGGGACTAGCGGCTACAATGAGCAGTTCTTC. Encoded protein: CASGGTSGYNEQFF.

This chain links TRBV7-9 with TRBJ2-1; 14 bases map to TRBD2. There are 17 residues in the CDR3. V dropped 6 bases and J dropped 3; count of bases not matched to a gene: 7. The germline CDR1 and CDR2 sequences are SEHNR and FQNEAQ (reference sequence). The DNA for the CDR3 is TGTGCCAGCAGAGAAAAGACTAGCGGGAGGGACTACAATGAGCAGTTCTTC. This encodes CASREKTSGRDYNEQFF.

The chain recombines TRBV27 with TRBJ1-2; TRBD1 might be the D (6 bases). The V gene's germline CDR1 is MNHEY and CDR2 SMNVEV (reference sequence). Trimming left V 2 bases short and J 2 bases short, with 12 bases between. This CDR3 is built from 15 residues. This CDR3 reads CASSLQSGANYGYTF. Written as DNA, the CDR3 is TGTGCCAGCAGTTTACAATCAGGGGCAAACTATGGCTACACCTTC.

This clonotype was seen a few times. This chain links TRBV12-3 or TRBV12-4 with TRBJ1-5; the D gene is possibly TRBD1 (5 bases). Trimming pared 5 bases from V and 3 bases from J, leaving 17 bases between. The CDR3 consists of 16 residues. The CDR3 loop reads CASSPLRGGFNQPQHF. Here the CDR3 DNA reads TGTGCCAGCAGTCCCCTGCGTGGGGGATTCAATCAGCCCCAGCATTTT.

The genes are TRBV6-1 and TRBJ2-1; D gene uncertain. V dropped 0 bases and J dropped 10 bases, with 16 bases sitting between them. The CDR3 covers 15 residues. Germline CDR1 MNHNS, CDR2 SASEGT. The CDR3 region is CASSEAGGSYYEQFF. CDR3 nucleotides: TGTGCCAGCAGTGAAGCGGGTGGTAGCTATTACGAGCAGTTCTTC.

This rearrangement joins TRBV7-6 to TRBJ2-7, with 9 bases fitting TRBD1. V lost 2 bases and J lost 4; bases outside the gene matches: 6. Germline loops: CDR1 SGHVS, CDR2 FNYEAQ. The CDR3 loop spans 15 amino acids. Here the CDR3 DNA reads TGTGCCAGCAGCTTACTAACAGGGGGCGGATACGAGCAGTACTTC. This gives the protein CASSLLTGGGYEQYF. The complete variable domain, with remaining parts taken from reference TRBV7-6 and TRBJ2-7, reads GAGVSQSPRYKVTKRGQDVALRCDPISGHVSLYWYRQALGQGPEFLTYFNYEAQQDKSGLPNDRFSAERPEGSISTLTIQRTEQRDSAMYRCASSLLTGGGYEQYFGPGTRLTVT.

The chain recombines TRBV6-5 with TRBJ2-1; TRBD2 matches 7 bases. Germline CDR1 MNHEY, CDR2 SVGAGI. V was clipped by 3 bases and J by 15 bases; unmatched bases: 17. This CDR3 has 15 residues. CDR3 in DNA: TGTGCCAGCAGTTATCCCGCGTCTTTGGCGGGAGATCTGTTCTTC. It is translated as CASSYPASLAGDLFF.

The rearrangement uses TRBV27 and TRBJ2-3; maybe TRBD2 (5 bases). The CDR3 extends over 14 amino acids. The germline gives CDR1 MNHEY, CDR2 SMNVEV (reference sequence). V dropped 1 base and J dropped 6 bases, with 11 bases sitting between them. The DNA for the CDR3 is TGTGCCAGCAGTTTATATAGTTTAGCGGATACGCAGTATTTT. Translated, it gives CASSLYSLADTQYF.

The J gene is TRBJ2-5, the V gene TRBV29-1; D possibly corresponds to TRBD1 (5 bases). Germline lookup yields CDR1 SQVTM and CDR2 ANQGSEA. Trimming left V 4 bases short and J 2 bases short, with 11 bases between. The CDR3 is 13 residues long. CDR3 bases: TGCAGCGTTGCTGACAGTAAACAAGAGACCCAGTACTTC. Its protein product is CSVADSKQETQYF.

This rearrangement joins TRBV28 to TRBJ2-1; 15 bases fit TRBD2. This CDR3 region has 20 residues. Trimming removed 2 bases from V and 1 base from J; junction bases left unmatched: 9. CDR1 is MDHEN and CDR2 is SYDVKM in the germline V gene. The CDR3: CASSLLGLAGGRGSYNEQFF. As DNA, the CDR3 is TGTGCCAGCAGTTTACTGGGACTAGCGGGAGGAAGGGGGTCCTACAATGAGCAGTTCTTC.

In this sample, this clonotype turned up a few times. The chain uses TRBV6-5 and TRBJ2-7; weak D call: TRBD1 (6 bases). CDR1 is MNHEY, CDR2 SVGAGI, per germline. The CDR3 has 16 residues. V was clipped by 7 bases and J by 4 bases, with 23 bases between them. DNA for the CDR3: TGTGCCAGCACCTATGGGGGCTCTGGGAGTTTATACGAGCAGTACTTC. Translation: CASTYGGSGSLYEQYF.

The table lists this clonotype with a few counts. The CDR3 protein is CASSQGVPKTIYNEQFF. Here the CDR3 DNA reads TGTGCCAGCAGCCAAGGGGTTCCCAAGACAATCTACAATGAGCAGTTCTTC. V usage is TRBV4-2 and J usage is TRBJ2-1; D call uncertain. Germline-derived CDR1 and CDR2 are LGHNA and YNFKEQ. The germline V and J ends were trimmed by 1 base and 3 bases, with 16 bases remaining between them. The CDR3 runs 17 residues.